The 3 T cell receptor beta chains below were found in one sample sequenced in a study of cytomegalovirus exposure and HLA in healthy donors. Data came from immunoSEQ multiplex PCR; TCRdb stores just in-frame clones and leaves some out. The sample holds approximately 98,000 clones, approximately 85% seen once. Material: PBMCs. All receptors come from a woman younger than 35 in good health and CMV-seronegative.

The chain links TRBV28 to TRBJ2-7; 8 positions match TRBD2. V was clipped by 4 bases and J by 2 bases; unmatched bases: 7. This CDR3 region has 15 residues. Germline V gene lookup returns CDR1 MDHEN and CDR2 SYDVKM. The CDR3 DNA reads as TGTGCCAGCAGTTCAGGCCGGGGGGGACCCTACGAGCAGTACTTC. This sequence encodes CASSSGRGGPYEQYF.

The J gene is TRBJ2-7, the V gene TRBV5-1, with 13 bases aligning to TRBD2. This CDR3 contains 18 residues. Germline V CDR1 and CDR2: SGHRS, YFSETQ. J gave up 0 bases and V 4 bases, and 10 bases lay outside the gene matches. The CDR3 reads CASSRNGLAGVPSYEQYF. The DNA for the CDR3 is TGCGCCAGCAGCCGAAACGGACTAGCGGGGGTTCCCTCCTACGAGCAGTACTTC. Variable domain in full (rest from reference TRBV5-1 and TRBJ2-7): KAGVTQTPRYLIKTRGQQVTLSCSPISGHRSVSWYQQTPGQGLQFLFEYFSETQRNKGNFPGRFSGRQFSNSRSEMNVSTLELGDSALYLCASSRNGLAGVPSYEQYFGPGTRLTVT.

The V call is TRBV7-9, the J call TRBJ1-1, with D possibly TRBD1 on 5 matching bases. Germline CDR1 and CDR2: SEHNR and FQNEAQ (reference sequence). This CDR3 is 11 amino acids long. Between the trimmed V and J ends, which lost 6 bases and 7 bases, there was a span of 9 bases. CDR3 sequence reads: CASRPDSEAFF. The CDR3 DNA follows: TGTGCCAGCAGGCCAGACAGTGAAGCTTTCTTT.